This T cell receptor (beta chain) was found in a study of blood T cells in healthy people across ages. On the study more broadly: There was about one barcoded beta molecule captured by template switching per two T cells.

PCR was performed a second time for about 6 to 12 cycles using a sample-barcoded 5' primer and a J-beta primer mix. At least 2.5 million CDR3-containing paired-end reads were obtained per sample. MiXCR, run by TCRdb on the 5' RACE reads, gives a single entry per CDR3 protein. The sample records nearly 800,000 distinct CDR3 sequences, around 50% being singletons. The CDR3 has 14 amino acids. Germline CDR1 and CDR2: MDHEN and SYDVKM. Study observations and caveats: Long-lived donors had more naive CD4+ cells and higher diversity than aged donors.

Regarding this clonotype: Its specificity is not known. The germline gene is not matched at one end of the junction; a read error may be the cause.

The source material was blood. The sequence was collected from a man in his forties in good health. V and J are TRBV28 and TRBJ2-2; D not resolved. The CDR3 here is CAGSFGKNTGELFF. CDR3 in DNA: TGTGCCGGCAGTTTCGGAAAGAACACCGGGGAGCTGTTTTTT.